The rows below give T cell receptor beta chains drawn from one sample of a study of T cell repertoires in cytomegalovirus infection. Their specific antigens are unknown. MiXCR was run by TCRdb on the reads, yielding one entry per CDR3 protein. The repertoire holds approximately 500,000 distinct CDR3 sequences, about 33% seen once, with roughly 15% in the top ten. Source: cultured PBMCs, taken from culture after CMV antigen stimulation. The origin of the receptors is a human donor in good health (CMV status not recorded). Some clones in this sample may be carry-over from other donors' samples. The CDR3 runs from the conserved cysteine through the conserved F or W. D genes are given only for firm matches. Part of the rows lack a size; the others show once, few, many or a class for expanded clones.

V gene: TRBV7-6
J gene: TRBJ2-1
clone size: few
D gene: TRBD2
CDR3 protein: CASSLAGGINEQFF
CDR3 DNA: TGTGCCAGCAGCTTAGCGGGAGGGATTAATGAGCAGTTCTTC

V gene: TRBV29-1
J gene: TRBJ1-1
clone size: .
D gene: .
CDR3 protein: CSVEDPGKGWTEAFF
CDR3 DNA: TGCAGCGTTGAAGATCCCGGGAAGGGATGGACTGAAGCTTTCTTT

V gene: TRBV19
J gene: TRBJ1-5
clone size: .
D gene: TRBD1
CDR3 protein: CASNPTGPSGQPQHF
CDR3 DNA: TGTGCCAGTAACCCGACAGGGCCGTCTGGACAGCCCCAGCATTTT

V gene: TRBV6-5
J gene: TRBJ1-2
clone size: .
D gene: TRBD1
CDR3 protein: CASTPSWQGARGYTF
CDR3 DNA: TGTGCCAGCACCCCATCCTGGCAGGGGGCGAGAGGCTACACCTTC

V gene: TRBV12-3/TRBV12-4
J gene: TRBJ2-7
clone size: many
D gene: TRBD2
CDR3 protein: CASSFSGTSGSREQYF
CDR3 DNA: TGTGCCAGCAGTTTCTCCGGGACTAGCGGGAGTCGGGAGCAGTACTTC

V gene: TRBV7-2
J gene: TRBJ1-5
clone size: .
D gene: .
CDR3 protein: CTSSLSTLRVRQPQHF
CDR3 DNA: TGTACCAGCAGCTTAAGTACGTTGAGGGTCCGACAGCCCCAGCATTTT

V gene: TRBV6-6
J gene: TRBJ2-7
clone size: .
D gene: TRBD1
CDR3 protein: CASSPQGGYSYEQYF
CDR3 DNA: TGTGCCAGCAGTCCACAGGGGGGCTACTCCTACGAGCAGTACTTC

V gene: TRBV7-2
J gene: TRBJ2-5
clone size: many
D gene: .
CDR3 protein: CASSLGSRGQETQYF
CDR3 DNA: TGTGCCAGCAGCTTAGGGAGCCGGGGTCAAGAGACCCAGTACTTC

V gene: TRBV20-1
J gene: TRBJ2-1
clone size: .
D gene: TRBD2
CDR3 protein: CSASGASGSAGDEQFF
CDR3 DNA: TGCAGTGCTAGCGGGGCTAGCGGGAGCGCCGGCGATGAGCAGTTCTTC

V gene: TRBV12-3/TRBV12-4
J gene: TRBJ2-1
clone size: once
D gene: TRBD2
CDR3 protein: CANSLPGSGVSYNEQFF
CDR3 DNA: TGTGCCAACAGTTTACCGGGTAGCGGGGTCTCCTACAATGAGCAGTTCTTC

V gene: TRBV29-1
J gene: TRBJ2-2
clone size: few
D gene: TRBD1
CDR3 protein: CSVVGQGNTGELFF
CDR3 DNA: TGCAGCGTTGTGGGACAGGGAAACACCGGGGAGCTGTTTTTT

V gene: TRBV6-1
J gene: TRBJ2-7
clone size: few
D gene: TRBD1
CDR3 protein: CASTSVLGQGSHEQYF
CDR3 DNA: TGTGCCAGCACCTCGGTCCTGGGACAGGGGTCCCACGAGCAGTACTTC

V gene: TRBV7-9
J gene: TRBJ2-3
clone size: .
D gene: .
CDR3 protein: CASSLASLADTQYF
CDR3 DNA: TGTGCCAGCAGCTTAGCGAGCCTCGCAGATACGCAGTATTTT

V gene: TRBV29-1
J gene: TRBJ2-4
clone size: .
D gene: .
CDR3 protein: CSVTSRLAKNIQYF
CDR3 DNA: TGCAGCGTCACCAGTAGACTAGCCAAAAACATTCAGTACTTC

V gene: TRBV7-2
J gene: TRBJ1-1
clone size: .
D gene: .
CDR3 protein: CASSDTQGWATEAFF
CDR3 DNA: TGTGCCAGCAGCGACACTCAGGGCTGGGCGACTGAAGCTTTCTTT

V gene: TRBV7-2
J gene: TRBJ1-2
clone size: .
D gene: .
CDR3 protein: CASSLDEGSKGYTF
CDR3 DNA: TGTGCCAGCAGCTTAGATGAAGGGTCCAAAGGCTACACCTTC

V gene: TRBV12-3/TRBV12-4
J gene: TRBJ2-7
clone size: .
D gene: .
CDR3 protein: CASSLDLRTPYEQYF
CDR3 DNA: TGTGCCAGCAGTTTAGACCTCCGGACTCCATACGAGCAGTACTTC

V gene: TRBV10-1
J gene: TRBJ1-1
clone size: .
D gene: .
CDR3 protein: CASSESRGEAFF
CDR3 DNA: TGCGCCAGCAGTGAGTCCCGCGGTGAAGCTTTCTTT

V gene: TRBV6-2/TRBV6-3
J gene: TRBJ1-5
clone size: .
D gene: .
CDR3 protein: CASTPGGSNQPQHF
CDR3 DNA: TGTGCCAGCACTCCGGGAGGGAGCAATCAGCCCCAGCATTTT

V gene: TRBV18
J gene: TRBJ2-5
clone size: .
D gene: .
CDR3 protein: CASSRVSRETQYF
CDR3 DNA: TGTGCCAGCTCACGCGTCAGTCGGGAGACCCAGTACTTC

V gene: TRBV27
J gene: TRBJ2-3
clone size: .
D gene: TRBD2
CDR3 protein: CASSLLAGGYTDTQYF
CDR3 DNA: TGTGCCAGCAGTTTACTAGCGGGAGGGTACACAGATACGCAGTATTTT

V gene: TRBV19
J gene: TRBJ1-2
clone size: .
D gene: TRBD1
CDR3 protein: CASWTGEANYGYTF
CDR3 DNA: TGTGCCAGCTGGACAGGGGAGGCGAACTATGGCTACACCTTC

V gene: TRBV19
J gene: TRBJ1-6
clone size: few
D gene: TRBD1
CDR3 protein: CASSIDLGRLKPAGGKPLHF
CDR3 DNA: TGTGCCAGTAGTATAGATCTCGGCAGGTTAAAGCCAGCAGGGGGAAAACCCCTCCACTTT

V gene: TRBV4-2
J gene: TRBJ2-5
clone size: .
D gene: TRBD2
CDR3 protein: CASSLGGSGWYQETQYF
CDR3 DNA: TGTGCCAGCAGCCTCGGAGGTAGCGGGTGGTACCAAGAGACCCAGTACTTC

V gene: TRBV12-3/TRBV12-4
J gene: TRBJ2-3
clone size: once
D gene: TRBD2
CDR3 protein: CASSFPLLAGVADTQYF
CDR3 DNA: TGTGCCAGCAGTTTCCCCCTCCTAGCGGGAGTGGCAGATACGCAGTATTTT

V gene: TRBV4-1
J gene: TRBJ2-2
clone size: .
D gene: .
CDR3 protein: CASGTGGVGGELFF
CDR3 DNA: TGTGCCAGCGGAACGGGCGGGGTCGGCGGGGAGCTGTTTTTT

V gene: TRBV18
J gene: TRBJ2-7
clone size: .
D gene: TRBD2
CDR3 protein: CASSPGGSGTFYEQYF
CDR3 DNA: TGTGCCAGCTCACCTGGGGGGAGCGGGACCTTCTACGAGCAGTACTTC

V gene: TRBV7-8
J gene: TRBJ1-4
clone size: few
D gene: .
CDR3 protein: CASSRRVREGEKLFF
CDR3 DNA: TGTGCCAGCAGCCGACGCGTCCGGGAGGGTGAAAAACTGTTTTTT

V gene: TRBV28
J gene: TRBJ2-4
clone size: few
D gene: TRBD1
CDR3 protein: CASSSTSAGGNIQYF
CDR3 DNA: TGTGCCAGCAGTTCCACATCTGCAGGGGGTAACATTCAGTACTTC